This is a list of T cell receptor beta chains from one sample in a study of blood T cell repertoires in COVID-19. TCRdb keeps only in-frame clones here, not all; method: immunoSEQ multiplex PCR. The sample has more than 140,000 clones; 88% are singletons. Sequencing was carried out using peripheral blood. The receptor source for this set is a woman aged 55 to 70 with acute or convalescent COVID-19. Both conserved end residues are part of each CDR3. The order of the fields is CDR3 length, J gene, V gene, clone size, D gene, CDR3 DNA, CDR3 protein. The D gene is left open where the match is weak. Not all rows give a size; the values are once, few, many and, for expanded clones, a class.

14,TRBJ2-5,TRBV29-1,NA,TRBD1,TGCAGCGTTGAAGGGCAGGGGGCAGGAGAGACCCAGTACTTC,CSVEGQGAGETQYF
15,TRBJ2-1,TRBV2,NA,TRBD1,TGTGCCAGCAGCCCCCCCCCAGGGGGCTACAATGAGCAGTTCTTC,CASSPPPGGYNEQFF
16,TRBJ2-3,TRBV13,NA,TRBD2,TGTGCCAGCAGCCCTCGGACTAGCGGGGGGAGGGATACGCAGTATTTT,CASSPRTSGGRDTQYF
16,TRBJ1-2,TRBV7-8,NA,NA,TGTGCCAGCAGCCCCAGAACGACAGGACTGAACTATGGCTACACCTTC,CASSPRTTGLNYGYTF
13,TRBJ1-2,TRBV28,NA,NA,TGTGCCAGCAGTCCTCCTCCGGGACACCTTTACACCTTC,CASSPPPGHLYTF
14,TRBJ1-3,TRBV7-2,NA,NA,TGTGCCAGCAGCCCAGGGTGGCCTGGAAACACCATATATTTT,CASSPGWPGNTIYF
13,TRBJ1-2,TRBV6-6,NA,NA,TGTGCCATGCGACAGGACACTAACTATGGCTACACCTTC,CAMRQDTNYGYTF
13,TRBJ1-5,TRBV7-9,NA,NA,TGTGCCAGCAGCCGACAAGGCGATCAGCCCCAGCATTTT,CASSRQGDQPQHF
14,TRBJ1-2,TRBV5-5,NA,NA,TGTGCCAGCAGCTTGGTAACCACAAACTATGGCTACACCTTC,CASSLVTTNYGYTF
13,TRBJ1-4,TRBV10-3,NA,NA,TGTGCCATCAGGAGCGGTTTGGATGAAAAACTGTTTTTT,CAIRSGLDEKLFF
15,TRBJ2-1,TRBV19,NA,TRBD2,TGTGCCAGTAGGTTAGCGGGGGGGACCTACAATGAGCAGTTCTTC,CASRLAGGTYNEQFF
14,TRBJ1-6,TRBV6-5,NA,NA,TGTGCCAGCAGTTACGTCAGGGGTGGGTCACCCCTCCACTTT,CASSYVRGGSPLHF
16,TRBJ2-1,TRBV11-3,NA,NA,TGTGCCAGCAGCTTAGACGCGGGGTCCTCCTACAATGAGCAGTTCTTC,CASSLDAGSSYNEQFF
14,TRBJ1-3,TRBV15,once,NA,TGTGCCACCAGCAGACAGATACAGGGAAACACCATATATTTT,CATSRQIQGNTIYF
15,TRBJ1-3,TRBV28,NA,NA,TGTGCCAGCACCCCAAAGGGCAGGGTTGGAAACACCATATATTTT,CASTPKGRVGNTIYF
14,TRBJ1-4,TRBV30,NA,NA,TGTGCCTGGAGTACTGGGCTCCTTAATGAAAAACTGTTTTTT,CAWSTGLLNEKLFF
13,TRBJ2-1,TRBV5-4,NA,NA,TGTGCCAGCAGCTTGGACTCTTACAATGAGCAGTTCTTC,CASSLDSYNEQFF
16,TRBJ2-2,TRBV4-2,NA,NA,TGTGCCAGCAGCCGCGCATCGGGGGAAAATACCGGGGAGCTGTTTTTT,CASSRASGENTGELFF
15,TRBJ1-5,TRBV2,NA,NA,TGTGCCAGCAAGAGGACACTGTCCAGCAATCAGCCCCAGCATTTT,CASKRTLSSNQPQHF
15,TRBJ2-1,TRBV6-6,NA,TRBD1,TGTGCCAGCAGCCTCACGGCACAGGGGGCTAATGAGCAGTTCTTC,CASSLTAQGANEQFF
15,TRBJ1-1,TRBV5-5,NA,TRBD1,TGTGCCAGCAGCTTGGCGCGGACAGGGGGCACTGAAGCTTTCTTT,CASSLARTGGTEAFF
13,TRBJ1-1,TRBV28,NA,NA,TGTGCCAGCAGCCCTGTTCGGGACACTGAAGCTTTCTTT,CASSPVRDTEAFF
15,TRBJ2-3,TRBV19,few,TRBD1,TGTGCCAGTAGTTCCCGGACAGGGAGCACAGATACGCAGTATTTT,CASSSRTGSTDTQYF
14,TRBJ2-1,TRBV19,NA,TRBD2,TGTGCCAGTAGTCTTTCTAGCGGAGGATTACGGCAGTTCTTC,CASSLSSGGLRQFF
14,TRBJ1-5,TRBV19,NA,NA,TGTGCCAGTAGTATCCTAGAGTCCAATCAGCCCCAGCATTTT,CASSILESNQPQHF
17,TRBJ2-5,TRBV7-3,NA,TRBD1,TGTGCCAGCAGCTTGGGGGTTACAGGGGGCTTCGGTGAGACCCAGTACTTC,CASSLGVTGGFGETQYF
15,TRBJ2-3,TRBV7-2,NA,TRBD2,TGTGCCAGCAGCTTGGCGGGGGGACCTCGGGATACGCAGTATTTT,CASSLAGGPRDTQYF
19,TRBJ1-1,TRBV7-9,NA,TRBD1,TGTGCCAGCAGTTTCGAACAACCCGGGACAGGGGGCGTGAACACTGAAGCTTTCTTT,CASSFEQPGTGGVNTEAFF
18,TRBJ1-1,TRBV5-6,NA,TRBD1,TGTGCCAGCAGCTTAGGACCCACAGGGGATTTCATGAACACTGAAGCTTTCTTT,CASSLGPTGDFMNTEAFF
16,TRBJ1-5,TRBV24-1,NA,NA,TGTGCCACCAGTTTAGGAGGGGGGGACGGCAATCAGCCCCAGCATTTT,CATSLGGGDGNQPQHF
17,TRBJ2-6,TRBV5-1,NA,TRBD1,TGCGCCAGCAGCCCTTGGACAGGATTCTCTGGGGCCAACGTCCTGACTTTC,CASSPWTGFSGANVLTF
13,TRBJ2-7,TRBV4-3,NA,TRBD1,TGCGCCAGCAGCCGGGACAGCTTCTACGAGCAGTACTTC,CASSRDSFYEQYF
13,TRBJ2-7,TRBV28,once,NA,TGTGCCAGCAGGGTGAGTGGTTACTACGAGCAGTACTTC,CASRVSGYYEQYF
14,TRBJ1-4,TRBV19,NA,TRBD1,TGTGCCAGTAGTATCCAGGGGGTGAAAGAAAAACTGTTTTTT,CASSIQGVKEKLFF
17,TRBJ1-1,TRBV4-1,NA,NA,TGCGCCAGCAGCCAAGCGTTAGGGGAGGTTATGAACACTGAAGCTTTCTTT,CASSQALGEVMNTEAFF
13,TRBJ1-1,TRBV25-1,NA,NA,TGTGCCAGCAGGCCGGGGGGGAACACTGAAGCTTTCTTT,CASRPGGNTEAFF
14,TRBJ1-6,TRBV30,NA,NA,TGTGCCTGGGGGTTCGGAGGGGCCGGTTCACCCCTCCACTTT,CAWGFGGAGSPLHF
17,TRBJ2-2,TRBV7-3,NA,NA,TGTGCCAGCAGCCCGCATGATACAGGCTGGAACACCGGGGAGCTGTTTTTT,CASSPHDTGWNTGELFF
16,TRBJ2-7,TRBV5-1,NA,NA,TGCGCCAGCAGCTTGGCGCCAGGTATTAGCTCCTACGAGCAGTACTTC,CASSLAPGISSYEQYF
14,TRBJ2-1,TRBV7-8,NA,NA,TGTGCCAGCAGCTTGGCAGGTACCTACAATGAGCAGTTCTTC,CASSLAGTYNEQFF
13,TRBJ2-3,TRBV19,NA,NA,TGTGCCAGTAGTGGACAGTACACAGATACGCAGTATTTT,CASSGQYTDTQYF
13,TRBJ1-5,TRBV12-3/TRBV12-4,few,NA,TGTGCCAGCTCGAACAACGGCAATCAGCCCCAGCATTTT,CASSNNGNQPQHF
16,TRBJ2-5,TRBV5-1,NA,TRBD2,TGCGCCAGCAGCTTGGCCGCCGCGGGGGGGCAAGAGACCCAGTACTTC,CASSLAAAGGQETQYF
15,TRBJ1-1,TRBV5-1,NA,TRBD1,TGCGCCAGCAGCCGGGACAGGGGGCTGGGGACTGAAGCTTTCTTT,CASSRDRGLGTEAFF
12,TRBJ1-5,TRBV12-3/TRBV12-4,NA,NA,TGTGCCAGCAGTCCAGGGAATCAGCCCCAGCATTTT,CASSPGNQPQHF
13,TRBJ1-1,TRBV5-4,few,NA,TGTGCCAGCAGTCAGGGGATGGACACTGAAGCTTTCTTT,CASSQGMDTEAFF
12,TRBJ2-5,TRBV4-2,NA,NA,TGTGCCAGCAGCTCAAGCGGGGAGACCCAGTACTTC,CASSSSGETQYF
13,TRBJ1-5,TRBV18,once,NA,TGTGCCAGCTCTTCGGGTATGGATCAGCCCCAGCATTTT,CASSSGMDQPQHF
14,TRBJ1-5,TRBV18,NA,NA,TGTGCCAGCTCCGCCGACAGAGGCAATCAGCCCCAGCATTTT,CASSADRGNQPQHF
14,TRBJ2-5,TRBV5-1,NA,TRBD2,TGCGCCAGCAGCTTGGTTCTAGCGGAAGAGACCCAGTACTTC,CASSLVLAEETQYF
15,TRBJ2-1,TRBV7-2,NA,NA,TGTGCCAGCAGCTTAGAGGGGCGGCAGTACAATGAGCAGTTCTTC,CASSLEGRQYNEQFF
12,TRBJ2-7,TRBV29-1,NA,NA,TGCAGCGTGACGGACACTTTGCACGAGCAGTACTTC,CSVTDTLHEQYF
16,TRBJ1-2,TRBV5-4,few,NA,TGTGCCAGCAGCTTGGCCGGGCGTCAGGGAAGTTTTGGCTACACCTTC,CASSLAGRQGSFGYTF
15,TRBJ2-1,TRBV10-3,NA,NA,TGTGCCATCGGAGGAAGTGCCACCCAATACAATGAGCAGTTCTTC,CAIGGSATQYNEQFF
14,TRBJ1-2,TRBV5-1,NA,TRBD1,TGCGCCAGCAGCTCTCTGGGACAGGACTATGGCTACACCTTC,CASSSLGQDYGYTF
15,TRBJ1-2,TRBV19,NA,TRBD1,TGTGCCAGTAGTACTGGCGGAAGGACAGGGGTTGGCTACACCTTC,CASSTGGRTGVGYTF
15,TRBJ2-7,TRBV18,once,TRBD1,TGTGCCAGCTCGCCGGGACAGGGGAGGGGTTCCGAGCAGTACTTC,CASSPGQGRGSEQYF